This TCR beta chain derives from a study of T cell repertoires in MIS-A myocarditis. Germline CDR1 is LGHNA and CDR2 is YNFKEQ. The V and J ends lost 1 base and 1 base respectively, with 11 bases between them. CDR3 length equals 15 residues. The data were produced by immunoSEQ multiplex PCR, yet TCRdb's version contains in-frame clones alone and is incomplete. This sample yields more than 6,000 clones, of which approximately 81% are seen a single time; around 20% belongs to the top ten. The sequencing input was right inferior lung lobe tissue obtained at autopsy. V and J are TRBV4-2 and TRBJ2-7; D might be TRBD1 or TRBD2, each matching 6 bases. This clonotype originated in a man aged 18 to 30 with fulminant myocarditis from multisystem inflammatory syndrome in adults (MIS-A) after COVID-19. The CDR3 spells CASSQVQGGSYEQYF. For the CDR3, the DNA is TGTGCCAGCAGCCAAGTCCAAGGGGGGTCCTACGAGCAGTACTTC.